This T cell receptor (beta chain) was found in a study of blood T cell repertoires in COVID-19. Assay used: immunoSEQ multiplex PCR; TCRdb lists only in-frame clones, some missing. The sample records 200,000 to 250,000 clones, 70% to 90% being singletons. The length of the CDR3 is 13 residues. The germline V gene encodes CDR1 GTSNPN and CDR2 SVGIG (reference sequence). The V gene end was trimmed by 2 bases and the J gene end by 14 bases; junction bases not matched to a gene: 4. This clone was counted between two and nine times. Source material: peripheral blood. This rearrangement joins TRBV30 to TRBJ2-1, with 15 bases identical to TRBD2. The receptor was isolated from a woman in her 50s with COVID-19, enrolled during active disease. Written as DNA, the CDR3 is TGTGCCTGGAGTCCCGGACTAGCGGGGGGGAAGTTCTTC. Translation: CAWSPGLAGGKFF.